The present T cell receptor (beta chain) was sequenced within a study of blood T cell repertoires in COVID-19. Study at large: Both acute and convalescent COVID-19 samples were obtained from the United States, Italy and Spain. PBMCs, B-cell-depleted T cells, or T cells provided the cDNA or gDNA that made up the material.

The CDR3 runs 16 residues. The ends were cut back, 3 bases at V and 1 base at J, with 12 bases in the middle. Looked up from germline, CDR1 is LNHDA and CDR2 is SQIVND (reference sequence). Per the original methods: Amplifying reference gene primers gave estimates of nucleated cell counts. Sequencing was performed with immunoSEQ multiplex PCR; in TCRdb, only in-frame clones are kept and a portion is missing. The V and J calls and clone size are taken from that table; D and trimming were inferred from the DNA. The sample includes about 54,000 clones, about 91% seen only once; the top ten take about 7.3%.

The sequenced sample was peripheral blood. This TCR came from a woman in her fifties or sixties with active or convalescent COVID-19. The V call is TRBV19, the J call TRBJ2-2; tentatively, D is TRBD1 (6 bases). The CDR3 DNA is TGTGCCAGTAGTATCCCCACGGGACAGAACACCGGGGAGCTGTTTTTT. Its protein product is CASSIPTGQNTGELFF. The whole variable domain, filled in from reference TRBV19 and TRBJ2-2, reads DGGITQSPKYLFRKEGQNVTLSCEQNLNHDAMYWYRQDPGQGLRLIYYSQIVNDFQKGDIAEGYSVSREKKESFPLTVTSAQKNPTAFYLCASSIPTGQNTGELFFGEGSRLTVL.